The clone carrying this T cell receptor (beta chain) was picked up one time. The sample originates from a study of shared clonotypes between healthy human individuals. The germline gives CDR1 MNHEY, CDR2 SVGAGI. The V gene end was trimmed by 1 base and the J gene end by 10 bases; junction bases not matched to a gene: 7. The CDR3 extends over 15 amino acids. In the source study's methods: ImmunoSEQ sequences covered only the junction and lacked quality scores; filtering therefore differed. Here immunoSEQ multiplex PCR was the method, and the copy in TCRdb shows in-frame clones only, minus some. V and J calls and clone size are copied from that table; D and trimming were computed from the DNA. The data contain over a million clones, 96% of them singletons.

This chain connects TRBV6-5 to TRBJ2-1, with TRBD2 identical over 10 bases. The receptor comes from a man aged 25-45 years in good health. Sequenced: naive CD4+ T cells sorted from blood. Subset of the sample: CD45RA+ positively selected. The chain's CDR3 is CASSYWSSGSGEQFF. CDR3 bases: TGTGCCAGCAGTTACTGGTCTAGCGGGAGTGGCGAGCAGTTCTTC.